One sample yielded the 18 T cell receptor beta chains listed below, sequenced in a study of human T cells and chemical hapten exposure (dated by TCRdb to the early 2020s). Libraries came from RACE. The data were produced on a NextSeq 500. The raw public reads went through TCRdb reprocessing: fastp at Q25, MiXCR clone calling, in-frame beta chains kept. Rows merge per CDR3 protein into single entries with the most common DNA and genes. The sample data list approximately 89,000 distinct CDR3 sequences, and about 9.4% of these were observed just once. Jointly, the top ten make up 2% to 2.5% of the sample. The time point label on this specimen signifies: patch test 2, 6 weeks after DPC sensitization. The label giving this sample's treatment or condition can be read as: therapeutic diphenylcyclopropenone sensitization with weekly scalp DPC. Material: whole blood, obtained in connection with sensitization to the hapten diphenylcyclopropenone (DPC). These receptors were taken from a woman aged 25-40 years with alopecia areata. Some clones in this sample may be carry-over from other donors' samples.

This sequence joins TRBV12-3 or TRBV12-4 and TRBJ1-5; D possibly corresponds to TRBD1 (5 bases). The CDR3 contains 15 residues. Trimming cost V 2 bases and J 2 bases, with 10 bases left between them. For the CDR3, the DNA is TGTGCCAGCAGTTTAATCGGGGGTCGCAATCAGCCCCAGCATTTT. Translated, it gives CASSLIGGRNQPQHF.

This clonotype has only one observation. V is TRBV28 and J is TRBJ2-7; D gene unclear. With 3 bases removed from V and 0 bases from J, the gap between germline ends came to 3 bases. Per the germline V gene, CDR1 is MDHEN and CDR2 is SYDVKM. The CDR3 is made up of 12 amino acids. The CDR3 DNA reads TGTGCCAGCAGTTTCAGCTCCTACGAGCAGTACTTC. This encodes CASSFSSYEQYF.

This clonotype was observed a handful of times. The gene calls are TRBV4-3 and TRBJ2-4; D possibly corresponds to TRBD2 (5 bases). Germline V gene lookup returns CDR1 LGHNA and CDR2 YSLEER. The CDR3 sequence is 13 residues long. V was clipped by 6 bases and J by 9 bases, with 15 bases between them. The CDR3 spells CASRYQTRAIQYF. In DNA form, the CDR3 reads TGCGCCAGCAGATACCAAACGAGGGCCATTCAGTACTTC.

This clonotype was recorded a few times. In DNA form, the CDR3 reads TGCAGTGCTAGAGATCCACGGCCTGGGGCCAACGTCCTGACTTTC. It is translated as CSARDPRPGANVLTF. This sequence joins TRBV20-1 and TRBJ2-6; D uncertain. Germline V gene data show CDR1 as DFQATT and CDR2 as SNEGSKA (reference sequence). Trimming cost V 0 bases and J 2 bases, with 8 bases left between them. This CDR3 contains 15 residues.

This clonotype was observed many times. The chain is built from TRBV5-4 and TRBJ2-2; 7 bases agree with TRBD1. The CDR3 loop spans 14 amino acids. V shed 2 bases, J shed 5 bases, and the junction held 3 bases outside the gene matches. The V gene's germline CDR1 is SGHNT and CDR2 YYREEE (reference sequence). This CDR3 reads CASSFPGGTGELFF. CDR3 DNA: TGTGCCAGCAGCTTCCCAGGGGGTACCGGGGAGCTGTTTTTT.

This clonotype was detected ten times or more. V is TRBV2 and J is TRBJ2-1; TRBD2 matches 13 bases. V gave up 7 bases and J gave up 7 bases; unmatched junction bases: 7. The germline CDR1 and CDR2 sequences are SNHLY and FYNNEI. The CDR3 has 15 residues. The CDR3 region has the DNA TGTGCCAGCACTCCGGGACTAGCGGGGTCAAATGAGCAGTTCTTC. Its protein product is CASTPGLAGSNEQFF. The whole variable domain, filled in from reference TRBV2 and TRBJ2-1, reads EPEVTQTPSHQVTQMGQEVILRCVPISNHLYFYWYRQILGQKVEFLVSFYNNEISEKSEIFDDQFSVERPDGSNFTLKIRSTKLEDSAMYFCASTPGLAGSNEQFFGPGTRLTVL.

The chain recombines TRBV7-2 with TRBJ2-7; D is unresolved. Germline CDR1 is SGHTA and CDR2 is FQGNSA. Trimming removed 1 base at V and 6 bases at J, with 7 bases between. This CDR3 is 12 amino acids long. This CDR3 reads CASSLVPGEQYF. CDR3 DNA sequence: TGTGCCAGCAGCTTAGTTCCGGGCGAGCAGTACTTC.

The sample holds many counts of this clonotype. This sequence joins TRBV5-1 and TRBJ2-3, with 8 bases fitting TRBD1. The CDR3 has 14 amino acids. V lost 4 bases to trimming and J lost 5 bases; unmatched junction nucleotides: 6. Germline CDR1 is SGHRS and CDR2 is YFSETQ. The CDR3 here is CASSARTGGDTQYF. CDR3 DNA sequence: TGCGCCAGCAGCGCACGCACAGGGGGAGATACGCAGTATTTT.

Many counts were recorded for this clonotype. The J gene is TRBJ1-2, the V gene TRBV29-1; maybe TRBD1 (6 bases). The length of the CDR3 is 14 residues. Per germline, CDR1 SQVTM and CDR2 ANQGSEA. V gave up 0 bases and J gave up 7 bases, with 15 bases separating them. The CDR3 nucleotides are TGCAGCGTTGAAGATCCCAACAGGGTCGCTGGCTACACCTTC. Translated, it gives CSVEDPNRVAGYTF. The entire variable domain, with the rest obtained from reference TRBV29-1 and TRBJ1-2, is as follows: SAVISQKPSRDICQRGTSLTIQCQVDSQVTMMFWYRQQPGQSLTLIATANQGSEATYESGFVIDKFPISRPNLTFSTLTVSNMSPEDSSIYLCSVEDPNRVAGYTFGSGTRLTVV.

This clonotype was seen at least ten times. The chain links TRBV20-1 to TRBJ2-7; a weak D match, TRBD2 (6 bases). Germline-derived CDR1 and CDR2 are DFQATT and SNEGSKA (reference sequence). Trimming removed 3 bases at V and 5 bases at J, with 20 bases between. The CDR3 is made up of 15 amino acids. The CDR3, as DNA: TGCAGTGCTAGCCCCCCCAGCGGGTTGCTGAACGAGCAGTACTTC. Amino acids: CSASPPSGLLNEQYF.

This clonotype was observed at least ten times. This rearrangement joins TRBV3-1 to TRBJ2-7, with D perhaps TRBD2 (6 bases). Germline loops: CDR1 LGHDT, CDR2 YNNKEL (reference sequence). The CDR3 covers 14 residues. Trimming shortened V by 5 bases and J by 4 bases, and 15 bases separated the two germline ends. Written as DNA, the CDR3 is TGTGCCAGCAGCGCGCCGGGACTTCCATACGAGCAGTACTTC. Residues: CASSAPGLPYEQYF.

V and J are TRBV7-2 and TRBJ1-4, with D perhaps matching TRBD1 (5 bases). CDR3 length: 13 amino acids. Germline CDR1 reads SGHTA; CDR2 reads FQGNSA. Trimming removed 3 bases at V and 10 bases at J, with 12 bases between. The CDR3 loop is CASSFERRGKLFF. Written as DNA, the CDR3 is TGTGCCAGCAGCTTCGAGCGAAGGGGAAAACTGTTTTTT.

This clonotype was seen a handful of times. The chain has TRBV20-1 and TRBJ2-1; TRBD2 agrees at 11 bases. Looked up from germline, CDR1 is DFQATT and CDR2 is SNEGSKA (reference sequence). CDR3 length: 11 amino acids. DNA of the CDR3: TGCAGCGGGACTAGCGGCAATGAGCAGTTCTTC. Translating gives CSGTSGNEQFF.

This clonotype was observed at least ten times. V and J are TRBV4-2 and TRBJ2-7; D is uncertain. This CDR3 is built from 15 residues. Per germline, CDR1 LGHNA and CDR2 YNFKEQ. V lost 0 bases and J lost 0, with 9 bases in between. Here the CDR3 DNA reads TGTGCCAGCAGCCAAGATTGGGCCAGCTCCTACGAGCAGTACTTC. This sequence encodes CASSQDWASSYEQYF.

This clonotype occurred many times. The chain has TRBV6-2 or TRBV6-3 and TRBJ2-6; no clear D gene. Germline loops: CDR1 MNHEY, CDR2 SVGEGT. V dropped 0 bases and J dropped 2 bases, with 8 bases sitting between them. The CDR3 spans 16 residues. The CDR3 region is CASSYSREAGANVLTF. The CDR3 DNA is TGTGCCAGCAGTTACTCCCGAGAAGCTGGGGCCAACGTCCTGACTTTC.

This clonotype was picked up many times. V gene TRBV7-6 combines with J gene TRBJ2-7; 7 nucleotides agree with TRBD1. V was pared by 1 base and J by 6 bases, with 3 bases of the junction left unmatched. Germline CDR1 and CDR2: SGHVS and FNYEAQ. The CDR3 has 13 residues. The CDR3 protein is CASSLGGGSEQYF. In nucleotides, the CDR3 is TGTGCCAGCAGCTTAGGAGGGGGCTCCGAGCAGTACTTC. The variable domain in full, with the rest retrieved from reference TRBV7-6 and TRBJ2-7, is GAGVSQSPRYKVTKRGQDVALRCDPISGHVSLYWYRQALGQGPEFLTYFNYEAQQDKSGLPNDRFSAERPEGSISTLTIQRTEQRDSAMYRCASSLGGGSEQYFGPGTRLTVT.

This clonotype was seen at least ten times. J is TRBJ1-5 and V is TRBV19; 9 bases agree with TRBD1. The CDR3 spans 18 residues. Trimming removed 3 bases from V and 0 bases from J; junction bases left unmatched: 9. Per the germline V gene, CDR1 is LNHDA and CDR2 is SQIVND (reference sequence). CDR3 sequence (DNA): TGTGCCAGTAGTATTAGCGGGACAGGGTTGAATAGCAATCAGCCCCAGCATTTT. It codes for CASSISGTGLNSNQPQHF.

Ten or more counts support this clonotype. The chain uses TRBV18 and TRBJ2-3; D is uncertain. Germline CDR1 reads KGHSH; CDR2 reads LQKENI. V gave up 6 bases and J gave up 12 bases, with 13 bases separating them. The CDR3 runs to 11 residues. Here the CDR3 reads CASSPSTSQYF. CDR3 sequence (DNA): TGTGCCAGCTCCCCGTCGACCTCCCAGTATTTT.